This T cell receptor (beta chain) was obtained from a study of shared clonotypes between healthy human individuals. This clone was seen ten or more times. The CDR3 is made up of 13 amino acids. Per the germline V gene, CDR1 is GTSNPN and CDR2 is SVGIG (reference sequence). The V and J ends lost 5 bases and 0 bases respectively, with 11 bases between them. In the original workflow: ImmunoSEQ output held junction-only sequences without quality scores, so filtering differed. Using immunoSEQ multiplex PCR, the repertoire was profiled, and TCRdb retains in-frame clones only, with some absent. The D gene and trimming were derived from the DNA, and the V and J assignments and clone size from that table. This table holds approximately 440,000 clones, 75% to 80% found once. Tens of millions of PBMCs were counted before genomic DNA extraction.

The V gene is TRBV30, the J gene TRBJ2-7; D may correspond to TRBD1 or TRBD2 (6 bases each). Sequencing was performed on PBMCs. The source of this sequence is a woman aged 40 to 50 in good health. Some clones in this sample may be carry-over from other donors' samples. The CDR3 loop is CAWAGQNSYEQYF. The CDR3 DNA follows: TGTGCCTGGGCGGGACAAAACTCCTACGAGCAGTACTTC. Full variable domain (missing parts from reference TRBV30 and TRBJ2-7): SQTIHQWPATLVQPVGSPLSLECTVEGTSNPNLYWYRQAAGRGLQLLFYSVGIGQISSEVPQNLSASRPQDRQFILSSKKLLLSDSGFYLCAWAGQNSYEQYFGPGTRLTVT.